The sequence of this T cell receptor beta chain was determined in a study of OX40 agonist ivuxolimab in advanced cancers. Study details: A mean age of about 59 years, range roughly 20 to 90, was recorded, and roughly 80% were male.

Study-level points and caveats: Normalized T-cell clonal expansion was also low in a subset of nonresponders.

Profiling relied on immunoSEQ multiplex PCR, and the TCRdb table lists in-frame clones only, not all of them. The sample has 59,000 or so clones; less than 85% are singletons. CDR1 and CDR2 from the germline V gene are SGHVS and FNYEAQ. V shed 6 bases and J shed 2 bases, with 14 bases lying between them. This CDR3 contains 15 residues. A note on this clone: No antigen is known for it.

The sequences come from CD4+ or CD8+ T cells sorted from blood, collected in a trial of the OX40 agonist ivuxolimab. The rearrangement uses TRBV7-6 and TRBJ2-1, with a tentative D call TRBD2 (6 bases). This sequence originates from an adult with an advanced solid tumor such as melanoma, head and neck, liver or kidney cancer. The CDR3 reads CASRKSGGAYNEQFF. CDR3 in DNA: TGTGCCAGCAGAAAGAGCGGAGGGGCCTACAATGAGCAGTTCTTC.